The TCR beta chain under discussion was sequenced for a study of blood T cell repertoires in COVID-19. Study-wide context: From the United States, Italy and Spain came samples of acute and convalescent COVID-19. T cells, B-cell-depleted T cells, or PBMCs provided the cDNA or gDNA that served as material.

V was shortened by 4 bases and J by 0 bases, with 10 bases between the two germline ends. Germline V gene data show CDR1 as LGHDT and CDR2 as YNNKEL (reference sequence). The CDR3 has 16 residues. Original analysis: Amplification of reference gene primers was used by the study to estimate nucleated cell counts. Method: immunoSEQ multiplex PCR; TCRdb's copy keeps in-frame clones and lacks some. Clonal size and the V and J genes are those of that table, whereas D and trimming came from the DNA. The sample includes fewer than 500,000 clones, more than 65% of them seen just once. The V call is TRBV3-1 (or the pseudogene TRBV3-2), the J call TRBJ2-6; D remains unclear. The specimen sequenced was peripheral blood. The sequence was obtained from a human donor with acute or convalescent COVID-19. The donor label of this sample is uncertain. This CDR3 reads CASSPTLSSGANVLTF. DNA of the CDR3: TGTGCCAGCAGCCCAACCCTCAGCTCTGGGGCCAACGTCCTGACTTTC.